Following are 5 T cell receptor beta chains from one sample sequenced in a study of OX40 agonist ivuxolimab in advanced cancers. Produced via immunoSEQ multiplex PCR; TCRdb's table is partial and in-frame only. The sample contains around 35,000 clones, 86% of which appear only once. The sample consisted of CD4+ or CD8+ T cells sorted from blood, taken in a trial of the OX40 agonist ivuxolimab. The receptors were sampled from an adult with an advanced solid tumor such as melanoma, head and neck, liver or kidney cancer.

CDR3 sequence (DNA): TGCGCCAGCAGCCCGGCCCAGGGGGCCGGGCCCACAGATACGCAGTATTTT. Protein product: CASSPAQGAGPTDTQYF. The genes are TRBV5-1 and TRBJ2-3; 8 bases are shared with TRBD1. The J segment lost 2 bases and the V segment lost 4 bases, leaving 12 bases of the junction unmatched. The CDR3 length is 17 residues. Germline V CDR1 and CDR2: SGHRS, YFSETQ.

The CDR3 reads CASAQGSSYTF. CDR3 nucleotide sequence: TGTGCCTCGGCTCAGGGGAGTAGCTACACCTTC. This sequence joins TRBV30 and TRBJ1-2, with D possibly TRBD1 on 6 matching bases. V lost 7 bases and J lost 9, with 15 bases in between. Germline CDR1 GTSNPN, CDR2 SVGIG (reference sequence). This CDR3 is 11 amino acids long.

Concerning this clone: The junction shows a germline mismatch at one end, possibly a read error. This chain's CDR3 is CASSLEVRGPIF. CDR3 in DNA: TGTGCCAGCAGCTTAGAGGTCAGGGGGCCGATCTTT. This chain joins TRBV7-9 and TRBJ1-1, with TRBD1 matching over 8 bases. Germline CDR1 and CDR2: SEHNR and FQNEAQ (reference sequence). The CDR3 has 12 residues.

Only a few counts were recorded for this clone. The rearrangement links TRBV21-1 to TRBJ2-7; the D call in the table, TRBD2, was not verified against the DNA. TRBV21-1 has pseudogene status. CDR3 length: 15 amino acids. CDR3 sequence: CASSKPFEKSYEQYF. The CDR3 DNA is TGTGCCAGCAGCAAACCTTTCGAGAAATCCTACGAGCAGTACTTC.

V usage is TRBV9 and J usage is TRBJ2-6; D call uncertain. V gave up 7 bases and J gave up 6 bases, with 11 bases separating them. Germline CDR1 SGDLS, CDR2 YYNGEE. There are 13 residues in the CDR3. CDR3 DNA: TGTGCCAGCGGCTCGTTAAAGGCCAACGTCCTGACTTTC. Amino acid sequence: CASGSLKANVLTF.